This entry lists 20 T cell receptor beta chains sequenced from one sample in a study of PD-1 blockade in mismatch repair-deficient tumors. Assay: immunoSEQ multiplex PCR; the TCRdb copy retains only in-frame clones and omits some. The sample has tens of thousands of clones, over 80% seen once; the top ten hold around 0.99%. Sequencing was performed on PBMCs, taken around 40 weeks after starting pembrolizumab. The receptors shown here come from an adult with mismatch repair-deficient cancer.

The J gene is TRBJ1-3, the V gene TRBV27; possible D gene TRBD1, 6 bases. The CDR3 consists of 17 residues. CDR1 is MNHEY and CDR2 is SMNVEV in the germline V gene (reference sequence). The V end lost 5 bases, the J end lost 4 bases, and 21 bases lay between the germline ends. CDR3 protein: CASSPTQGLWSGNTIYF. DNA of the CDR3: TGTGCCAGCAGTCCGACCCAGGGGTTGTGGTCCGGAAACACCATATATTTT.

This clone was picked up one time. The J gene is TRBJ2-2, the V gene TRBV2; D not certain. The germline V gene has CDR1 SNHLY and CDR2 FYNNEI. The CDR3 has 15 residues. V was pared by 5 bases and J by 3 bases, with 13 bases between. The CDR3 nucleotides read TGTGCCAGCAGTACCCGAGTCCGGGACACCGGGGAGCTGTTTTTT. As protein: CASSTRVRDTGELFF.

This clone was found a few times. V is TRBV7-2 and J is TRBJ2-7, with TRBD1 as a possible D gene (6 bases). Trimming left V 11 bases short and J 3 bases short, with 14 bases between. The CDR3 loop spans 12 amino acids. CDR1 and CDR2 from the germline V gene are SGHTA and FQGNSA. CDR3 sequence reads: CASSGAIYEQYF. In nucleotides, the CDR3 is TGTGCCTCCTCAGGGGCGATCTACGAGCAGTACTTC.

The CDR3 region is CASSLSQGVGQPQHF. The DNA of the CDR3 is TGTGCCAGCAGTTTGAGTCAGGGGGTAGGTCAGCCCCAGCATTTT. This chain uses TRBV28 with TRBJ1-5; 7 bases fit TRBD1. V lost 3 bases, J lost 6 bases, and 8 bases stayed unmatched. Germline loops: CDR1 MDHEN, CDR2 SYDVKM. The CDR3 has 15 amino acids.

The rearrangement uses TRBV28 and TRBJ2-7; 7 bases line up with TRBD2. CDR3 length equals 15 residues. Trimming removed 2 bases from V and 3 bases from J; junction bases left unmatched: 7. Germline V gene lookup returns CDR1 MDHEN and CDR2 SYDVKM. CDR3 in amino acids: CASSLGGSGIYEQYF. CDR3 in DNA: TGTGCCAGCAGTTTAGGGGGGAGCGGGATCTACGAGCAGTACTTC.

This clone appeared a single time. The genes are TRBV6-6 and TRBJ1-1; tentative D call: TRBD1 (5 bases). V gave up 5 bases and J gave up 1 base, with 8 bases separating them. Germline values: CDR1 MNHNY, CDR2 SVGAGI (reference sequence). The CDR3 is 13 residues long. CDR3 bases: TGTGCCAGCAGTAACGGACAGAACACTGAAGCTTTCTTT. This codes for CASSNGQNTEAFF.

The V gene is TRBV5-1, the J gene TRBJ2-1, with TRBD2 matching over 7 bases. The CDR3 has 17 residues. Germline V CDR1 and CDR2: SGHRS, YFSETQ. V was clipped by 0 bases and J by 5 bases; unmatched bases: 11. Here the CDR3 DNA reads TGCGCCAGCAGCTTGGGAGGCCGTGGCGGGAGCCACAATGAGCAGTTCTTC. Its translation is CASSLGGRGGSHNEQFF. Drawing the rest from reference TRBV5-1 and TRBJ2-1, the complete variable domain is KAGVTQTPRYLIKTRGQQVTLSCSPISGHRSVSWYQQTPGQGLQFLFEYFSETQRNKGNFPGRFSGRQFSNSRSEMNVSTLELGDSALYLCASSLGGRGGSHNEQFFGPGTRLTVL.

CDR3 in amino acids: CSVEADAGWETQYF. CDR3 sequence (DNA): TGCAGCGTTGAAGCAGACGCAGGGTGGGAGACCCAGTACTTC. This sequence joins TRBV29-1 and TRBJ2-5; tentatively, D is TRBD1 (5 bases). Trimming cost V 1 base and J 5 bases, with 14 bases left between them. Germline assignment: CDR1 SQVTM and CDR2 ANQGSEA. The CDR3 runs to 14 residues.

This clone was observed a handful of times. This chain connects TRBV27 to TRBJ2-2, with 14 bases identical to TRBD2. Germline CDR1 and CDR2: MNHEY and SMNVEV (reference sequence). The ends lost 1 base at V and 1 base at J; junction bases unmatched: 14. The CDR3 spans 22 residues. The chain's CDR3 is CASSLYGLSGTSGSQNTGELFF. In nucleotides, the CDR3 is TGTGCCAGCAGTTTATATGGTCTATCTGGGACTAGCGGGAGCCAGAACACCGGGGAGCTGTTTTTT.

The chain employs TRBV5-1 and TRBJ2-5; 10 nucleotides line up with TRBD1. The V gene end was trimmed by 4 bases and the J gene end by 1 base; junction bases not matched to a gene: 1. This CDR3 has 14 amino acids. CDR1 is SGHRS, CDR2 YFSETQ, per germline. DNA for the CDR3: TGCGCCAGCAGCCGGACAGGGGGCCAAGAGACCCAGTACTTC. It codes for CASSRTGGQETQYF.

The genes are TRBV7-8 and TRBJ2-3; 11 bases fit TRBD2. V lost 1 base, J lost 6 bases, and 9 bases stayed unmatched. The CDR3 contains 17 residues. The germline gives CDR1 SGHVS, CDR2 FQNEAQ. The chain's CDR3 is CASSLGGSGRARDTQYF. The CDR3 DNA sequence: TGTGCCAGCAGCTTAGGCGGTAGCGGGAGGGCCCGGGATACGCAGTATTTT. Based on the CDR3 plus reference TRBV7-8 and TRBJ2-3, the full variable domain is GAGVSQSPRYKVAKRGQDVALRCDPISGHVSLFWYQQALGQGPEFLTYFQNEAQLDKSGLPSDRFFAERPEGSVSTLKIQRTQQEDSAVYLCASSLGGSGRARDTQYFGPGTRLTVL.

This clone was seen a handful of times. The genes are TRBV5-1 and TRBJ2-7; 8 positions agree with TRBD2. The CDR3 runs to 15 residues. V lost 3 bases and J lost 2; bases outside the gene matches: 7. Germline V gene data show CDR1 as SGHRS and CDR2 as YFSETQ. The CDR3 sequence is CASSWISGTTYEQYF. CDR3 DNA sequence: TGCGCCAGCAGCTGGATTAGCGGGACCACCTACGAGCAGTACTTC.

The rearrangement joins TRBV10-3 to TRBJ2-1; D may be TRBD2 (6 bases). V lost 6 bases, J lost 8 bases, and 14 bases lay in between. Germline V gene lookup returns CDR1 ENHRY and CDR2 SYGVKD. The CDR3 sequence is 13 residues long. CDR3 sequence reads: CAISARGNDEQFF. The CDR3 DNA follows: TGTGCCATCAGCGCCCGGGGGAACGATGAGCAGTTCTTC.

CDR3 nucleotide sequence: TGTGCCAGCAGTTTATGGTGGCGGGAGCATGTAACAGATACGCAGTATTTT. Its translation is CASSLWWREHVTDTQYF. The genes are TRBV27 and TRBJ2-3, with TRBD2 matching over 7 bases. Germline CDR1 and CDR2: MNHEY and SMNVEV (reference sequence). The CDR3 loop spans 17 amino acids. The trim removed 1 base at V and 3 bases at J, leaving 10 bases unmatched.

The CDR3 sequence: CARTGHGLGTEAFF. In nucleotides, the CDR3 is TGTGCGAGGACGGGACACGGTTTGGGAACTGAAGCTTTCTTT. The V gene is TRBV30, the J gene TRBJ1-1; a possible D gene is TRBD1 (6 bases). The CDR3 runs 14 residues. CDR1 GTSNPN and CDR2 SVGIG come from the germline V gene (reference sequence). Full variable domain (outside the CDR3, taken from reference TRBV30 and TRBJ1-1): SQTIHQWPATLVQPVGSPLSLECTVEGTSNPNLYWYRQAAGRGLQLLFYSVGIGQISSEVPQNLSASRPQDRQFILSSKKLLLSDSGFYLCARTGHGLGTEAFFGQGTRLTVV.

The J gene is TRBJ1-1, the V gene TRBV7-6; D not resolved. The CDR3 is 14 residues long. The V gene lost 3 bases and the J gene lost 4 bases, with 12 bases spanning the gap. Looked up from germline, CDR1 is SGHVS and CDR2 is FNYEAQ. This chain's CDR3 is CASSLEGLGTEAFF. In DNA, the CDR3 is TGTGCCAGCAGCTTGGAGGGCCTGGGCACTGAAGCTTTCTTT. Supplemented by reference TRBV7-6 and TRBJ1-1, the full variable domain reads GAGVSQSPRYKVTKRGQDVALRCDPISGHVSLYWYRQALGQGPEFLTYFNYEAQQDKSGLPNDRFSAERPEGSISTLTIQRTEQRDSAMYRCASSLEGLGTEAFFGQGTRLTVV.

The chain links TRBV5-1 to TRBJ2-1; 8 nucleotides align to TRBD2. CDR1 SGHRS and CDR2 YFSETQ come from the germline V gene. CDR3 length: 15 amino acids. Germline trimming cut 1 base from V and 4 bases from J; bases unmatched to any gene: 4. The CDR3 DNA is TGCGCCAGCAGCTTGTTAGCGGGGACGTACAATGAGCAGTTCTTC. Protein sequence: CASSLLAGTYNEQFF.

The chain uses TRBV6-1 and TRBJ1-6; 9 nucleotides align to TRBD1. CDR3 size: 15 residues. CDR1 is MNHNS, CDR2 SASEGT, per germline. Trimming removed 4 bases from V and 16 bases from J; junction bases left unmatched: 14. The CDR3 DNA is TGTGCCAGCAGTGCCCGGGGACAGGGAGTGGGGCATCTCCACTTT. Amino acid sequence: CASSARGQGVGHLHF.

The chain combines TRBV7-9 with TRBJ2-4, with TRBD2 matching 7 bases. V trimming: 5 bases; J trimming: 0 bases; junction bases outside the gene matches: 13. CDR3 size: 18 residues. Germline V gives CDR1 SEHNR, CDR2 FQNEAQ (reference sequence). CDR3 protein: CASSQAGRSLGAKNIQYF. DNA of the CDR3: TGTGCCAGCAGCCAAGCGGGGAGGTCCTTGGGAGCCAAAAACATTCAGTACTTC.

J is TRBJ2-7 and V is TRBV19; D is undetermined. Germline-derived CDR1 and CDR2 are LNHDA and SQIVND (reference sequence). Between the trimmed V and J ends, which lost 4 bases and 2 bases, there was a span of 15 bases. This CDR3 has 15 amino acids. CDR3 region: CASSTRRLSTYEQYF. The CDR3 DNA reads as TGTGCCAGTAGTACTAGGCGTCTATCGACCTACGAGCAGTACTTC. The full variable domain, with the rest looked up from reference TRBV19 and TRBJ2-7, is DGGITQSPKYLFRKEGQNVTLSCEQNLNHDAMYWYRQDPGQGLRLIYYSQIVNDFQKGDIAEGYSVSREKKESFPLTVTSAQKNPTAFYLCASSTRRLSTYEQYFGPGTRLTVT.